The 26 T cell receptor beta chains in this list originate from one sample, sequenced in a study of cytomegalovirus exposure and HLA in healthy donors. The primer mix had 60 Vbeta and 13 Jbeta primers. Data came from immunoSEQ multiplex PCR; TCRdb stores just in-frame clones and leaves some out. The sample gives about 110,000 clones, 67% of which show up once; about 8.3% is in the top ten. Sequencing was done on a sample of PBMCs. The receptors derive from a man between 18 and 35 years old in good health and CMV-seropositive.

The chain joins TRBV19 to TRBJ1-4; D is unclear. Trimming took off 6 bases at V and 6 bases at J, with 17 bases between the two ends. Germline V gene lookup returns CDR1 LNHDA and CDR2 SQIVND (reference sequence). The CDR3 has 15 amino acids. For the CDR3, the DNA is TGTGCCAGTAGCGCCGTCAGCGGGTGGGATGAAAAACTGTTTTTT. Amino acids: CASSAVSGWDEKLFF.

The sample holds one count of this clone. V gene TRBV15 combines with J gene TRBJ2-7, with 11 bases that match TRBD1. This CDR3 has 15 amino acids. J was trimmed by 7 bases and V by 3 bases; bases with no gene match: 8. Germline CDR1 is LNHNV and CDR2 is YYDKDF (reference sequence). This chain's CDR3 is CATSSPGTGGREQYF. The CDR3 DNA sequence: TGTGCCACCAGCAGCCCCGGGACAGGGGGGAGAGAGCAGTACTTC. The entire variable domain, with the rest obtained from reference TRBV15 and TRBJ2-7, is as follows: DAMVIQNPRYQVTQFGKPVTLSCSQTLNHNVMYWYQQKSSQAPKLLFHYYDKDFNNEADTPDNFQSRRPNTSFCFLDIRSPGLGDTAMYLCATSSPGTGGREQYFGPGTRLTVT.

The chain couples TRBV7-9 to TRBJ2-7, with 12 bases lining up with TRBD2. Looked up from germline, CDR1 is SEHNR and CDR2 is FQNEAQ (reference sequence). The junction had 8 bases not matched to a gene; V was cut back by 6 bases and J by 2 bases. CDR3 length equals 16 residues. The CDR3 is CASSSLLAGGPYEQYF. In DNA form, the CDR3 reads TGTGCCAGCAGTTCTCTACTAGCGGGGGGACCCTACGAGCAGTACTTC.

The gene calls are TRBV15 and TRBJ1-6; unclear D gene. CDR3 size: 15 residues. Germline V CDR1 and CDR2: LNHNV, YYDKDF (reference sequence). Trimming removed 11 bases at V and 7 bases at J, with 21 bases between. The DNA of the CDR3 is TGTGCCCCCCGATCGTGGGCGCCTAAAAATTCACCCCTCCACTTT. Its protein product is CAPRSWAPKNSPLHF.

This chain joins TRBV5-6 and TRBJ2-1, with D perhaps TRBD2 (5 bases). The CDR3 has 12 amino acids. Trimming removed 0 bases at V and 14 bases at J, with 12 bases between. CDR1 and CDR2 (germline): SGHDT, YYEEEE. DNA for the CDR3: TGTGCCAGCAGCTTGGGCGGGCCGGGTGAGTTCTTC. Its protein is CASSLGGPGEFF.

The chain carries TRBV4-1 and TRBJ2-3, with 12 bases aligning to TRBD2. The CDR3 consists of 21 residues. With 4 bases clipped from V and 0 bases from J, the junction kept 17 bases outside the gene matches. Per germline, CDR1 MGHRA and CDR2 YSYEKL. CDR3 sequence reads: CASSPLLGWASGGGSTDTQYF. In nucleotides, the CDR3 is TGCGCCAGCAGCCCTCTACTGGGGTGGGCTAGCGGGGGGGGTAGCACAGATACGCAGTATTTT.

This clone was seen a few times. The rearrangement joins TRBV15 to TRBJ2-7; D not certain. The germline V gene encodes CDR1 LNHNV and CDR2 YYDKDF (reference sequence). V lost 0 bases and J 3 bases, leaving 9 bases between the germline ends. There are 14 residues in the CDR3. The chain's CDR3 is CATSRESNGYEQYF. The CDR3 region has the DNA TGTGCCACCAGCAGAGAGTCTAATGGCTACGAGCAGTACTTC. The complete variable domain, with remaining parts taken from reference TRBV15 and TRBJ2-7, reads DAMVIQNPRYQVTQFGKPVTLSCSQTLNHNVMYWYQQKSSQAPKLLFHYYDKDFNNEADTPDNFQSRRPNTSFCFLDIRSPGLGDTAMYLCATSRESNGYEQYFGPGTRLTVT.

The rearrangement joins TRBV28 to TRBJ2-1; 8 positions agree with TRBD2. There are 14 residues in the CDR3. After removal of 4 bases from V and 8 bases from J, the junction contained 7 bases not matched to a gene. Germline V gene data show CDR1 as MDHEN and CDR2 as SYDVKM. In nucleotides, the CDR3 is TGTGCCAGCAGTTCGCGACTAGCGTCGGATGAGCAGTTCTTC. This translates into CASSSRLASDEQFF.

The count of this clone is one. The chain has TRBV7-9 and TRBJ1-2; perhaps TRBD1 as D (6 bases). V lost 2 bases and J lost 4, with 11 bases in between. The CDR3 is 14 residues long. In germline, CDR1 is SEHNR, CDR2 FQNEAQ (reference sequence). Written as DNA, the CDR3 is TGTGCCAGCAGCTTATCACAGGGCTTCTATGGCTACACCTTC. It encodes CASSLSQGFYGYTF.

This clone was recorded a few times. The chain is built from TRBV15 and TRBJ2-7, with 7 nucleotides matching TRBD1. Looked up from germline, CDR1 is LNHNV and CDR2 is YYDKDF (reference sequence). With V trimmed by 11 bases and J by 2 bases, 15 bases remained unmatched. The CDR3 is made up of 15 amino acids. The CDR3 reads CAPRTRQGIPYEQYV. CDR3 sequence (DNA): TGTGCCCCTCGGACTCGACAGGGAATTCCCTACGAGCAGTACGTC.

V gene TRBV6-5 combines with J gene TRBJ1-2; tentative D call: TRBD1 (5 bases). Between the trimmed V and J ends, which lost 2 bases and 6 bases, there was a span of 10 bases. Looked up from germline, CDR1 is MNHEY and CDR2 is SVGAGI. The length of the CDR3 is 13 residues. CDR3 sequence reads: CASSYTGAHGYTF. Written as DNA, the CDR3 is TGTGCCAGCAGTTACACTGGGGCTCATGGCTACACCTTC.

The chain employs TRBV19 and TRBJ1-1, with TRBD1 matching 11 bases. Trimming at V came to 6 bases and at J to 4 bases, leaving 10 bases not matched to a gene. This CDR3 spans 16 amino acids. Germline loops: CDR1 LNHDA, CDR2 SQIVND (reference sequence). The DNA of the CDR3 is TGTGCCAGTAGGAGATATGGACAGGGGGCCTTCACTGAAGCTTTCTTT. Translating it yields CASRRYGQGAFTEAFF.

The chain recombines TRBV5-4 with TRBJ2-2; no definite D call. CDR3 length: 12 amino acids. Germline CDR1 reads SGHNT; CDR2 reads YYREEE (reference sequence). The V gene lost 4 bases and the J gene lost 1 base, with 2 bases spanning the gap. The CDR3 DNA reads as TGTGCCAGCAGCCGGAACACCGGGGAGCTGTTTTTT. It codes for CASSRNTGELFF.

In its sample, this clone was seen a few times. CDR3 in DNA: TGCAGCGCCGACAGGGCCACCGGGGAGCTGTTTTTT. Translation: CSADRATGELFF. The chain carries TRBV29-1 and TRBJ2-2; TRBD1 agrees at 7 bases. Germline CDR1 SQVTM, CDR2 ANQGSEA. The CDR3 runs 12 residues. V shed 7 bases and J 4 bases; nucleotides not matched to a gene: 3.

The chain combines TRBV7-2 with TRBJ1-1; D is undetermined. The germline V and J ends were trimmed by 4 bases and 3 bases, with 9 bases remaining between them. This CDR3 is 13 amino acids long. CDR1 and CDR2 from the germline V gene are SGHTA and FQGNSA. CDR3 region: CASSSLRYTEAFF. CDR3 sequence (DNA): TGTGCCAGCAGCTCTTTACGGTACACTGAAGCTTTCTTT.

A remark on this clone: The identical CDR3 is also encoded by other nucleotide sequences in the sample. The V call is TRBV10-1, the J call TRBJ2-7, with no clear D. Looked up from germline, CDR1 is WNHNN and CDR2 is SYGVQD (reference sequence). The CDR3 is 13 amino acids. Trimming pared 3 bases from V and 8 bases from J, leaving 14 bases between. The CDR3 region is CASSDDLARQQYF. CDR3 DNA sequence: TGCGCCAGCAGTGATGACCTTGCGAGGCAGCAGTACTTC.

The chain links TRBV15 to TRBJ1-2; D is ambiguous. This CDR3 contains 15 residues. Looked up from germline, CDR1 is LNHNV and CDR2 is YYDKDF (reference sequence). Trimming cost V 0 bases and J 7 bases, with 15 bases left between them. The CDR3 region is CATSRDPSGGSGYTF. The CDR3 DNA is TGTGCCACCAGCAGAGATCCTTCGGGAGGTAGTGGCTACACCTTC.

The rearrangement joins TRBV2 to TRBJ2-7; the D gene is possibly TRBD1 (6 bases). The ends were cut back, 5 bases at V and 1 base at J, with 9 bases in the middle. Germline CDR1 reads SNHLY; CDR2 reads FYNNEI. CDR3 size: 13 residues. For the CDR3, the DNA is TGTGCCAGCAGTCCGAGGGGGTCCTACGAGCAGTACTTC. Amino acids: CASSPRGSYEQYF.

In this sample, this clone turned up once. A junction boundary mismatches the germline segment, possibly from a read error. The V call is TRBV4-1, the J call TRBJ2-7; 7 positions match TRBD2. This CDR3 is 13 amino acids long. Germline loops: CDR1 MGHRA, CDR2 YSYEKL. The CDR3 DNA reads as TGCGCCAGCAGCGAAGAACTAGCGTACGAGCAGTACTTC. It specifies CASSEELAYEQYF.

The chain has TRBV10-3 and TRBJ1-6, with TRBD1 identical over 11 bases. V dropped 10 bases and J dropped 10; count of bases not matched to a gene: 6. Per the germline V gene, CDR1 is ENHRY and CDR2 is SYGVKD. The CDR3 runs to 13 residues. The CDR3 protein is CATRTGGESPLHF. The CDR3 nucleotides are TGTGCCACCCGGACAGGGGGCGAGTCACCCCTCCACTTT.

The CDR3 DNA is TGTGCCAGCAGCCTAGGGCTAGCGGGGGTTTACGAGCAGTACGTC. Translating gives CASSLGLAGVYEQYV. The chain is built from TRBV2 and TRBJ2-7; 10 nucleotides line up with TRBD2. With 6 bases clipped from V and 4 bases from J, the junction kept 9 bases outside the gene matches. The CDR3 contains 15 residues. Per germline, CDR1 SNHLY and CDR2 FYNNEI.

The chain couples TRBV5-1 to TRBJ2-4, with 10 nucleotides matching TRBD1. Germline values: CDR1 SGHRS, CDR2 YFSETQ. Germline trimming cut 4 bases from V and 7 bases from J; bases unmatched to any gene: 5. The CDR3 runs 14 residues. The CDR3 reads CASSLTTGGNIQYF. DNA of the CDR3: TGCGCCAGCAGCCTTACGACAGGGGGCAACATTCAGTACTTC.

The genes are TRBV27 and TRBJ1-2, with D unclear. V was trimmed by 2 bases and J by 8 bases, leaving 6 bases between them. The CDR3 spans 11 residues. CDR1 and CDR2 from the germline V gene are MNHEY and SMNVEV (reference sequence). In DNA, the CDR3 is TGTGCCAGCAGTTTAAAAGCCGGCTACACCTTC. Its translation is CASSLKAGYTF.

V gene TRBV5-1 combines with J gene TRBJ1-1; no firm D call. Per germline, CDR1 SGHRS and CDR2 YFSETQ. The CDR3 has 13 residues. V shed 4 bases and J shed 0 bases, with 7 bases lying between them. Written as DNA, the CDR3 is TGCGCCAGCAGCCAGACTGTGAACACTGAAGCTTTCTTT. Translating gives CASSQTVNTEAFF. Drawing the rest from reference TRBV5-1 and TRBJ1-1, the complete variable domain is KAGVTQTPRYLIKTRGQQVTLSCSPISGHRSVSWYQQTPGQGLQFLFEYFSETQRNKGNFPGRFSGRQFSNSRSEMNVSTLELGDSALYLCASSQTVNTEAFFGQGTRLTVV.

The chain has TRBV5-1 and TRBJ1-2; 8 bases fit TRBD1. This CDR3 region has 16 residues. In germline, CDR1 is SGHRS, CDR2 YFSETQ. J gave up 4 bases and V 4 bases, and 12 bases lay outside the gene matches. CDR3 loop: CASSPSPGGGSYGYTF. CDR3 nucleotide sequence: TGCGCCAGCAGCCCTTCCCCAGGGGGCGGTTCCTATGGCTACACCTTC.

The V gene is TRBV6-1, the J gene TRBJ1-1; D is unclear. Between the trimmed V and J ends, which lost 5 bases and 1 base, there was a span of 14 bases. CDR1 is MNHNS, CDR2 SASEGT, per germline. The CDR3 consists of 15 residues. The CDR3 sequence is CASSSTSARNTEAFF. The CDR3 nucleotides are TGTGCCAGCAGTTCCACATCCGCCCGGAACACTGAAGCTTTCTTT.